The 9 T cell receptor beta chains given below trace back to one sample, sequenced in a study of blood T cell repertoires in COVID-19. This table comes from immunoSEQ multiplex PCR, and its TCRdb copy is limited to in-frame clones, with some not included. The table lists about 180,000 clones, about 88% of them singletons. Input material: PBMCs or T cells enriched from blood (not recorded which). The source of these receptors is a woman between 35 and 50 years old with acute COVID-19.

The V gene is TRBV29-1, the J gene TRBJ2-1; TRBD2 agrees at 7 bases. The V and J ends lost 7 bases and 8 bases, in that order; junction bases with no gene match: 20. The CDR3 spans 16 residues. The germline CDR1 and CDR2 sequences are SQVTM and ANQGSEA. The DNA for the CDR3 is TGCAGCGCCCGGAGATCGGATCAGCGGGATTTCGATGAGCAGTTCTTC. It specifies CSARRSDQRDFDEQFF.

This chain uses TRBV28 with TRBJ2-1, with 9 bases that match TRBD1. Unmatched junction bases numbered 6, after V lost 4 bases and J lost 5 bases. Germline CDR1 MDHEN, CDR2 SYDVKM. The CDR3 is 15 amino acids. CDR3 protein: CASSWPGTGNNEQFF. The CDR3 coding sequence is TGTGCCAGCAGTTGGCCCGGGACAGGGAACAATGAGCAGTTCTTC.

The sample holds one count of this clone. The chain combines TRBV28 with TRBJ2-3; D is unclear. This CDR3 is 16 amino acids long. CDR1 and CDR2 from the germline V gene are MDHEN and SYDVKM. V was clipped by 3 bases and J by 9 bases, with 22 bases between them. The CDR3 region has the DNA TGTGCCAGCAGTTTTCGGCGCAGACCCTGGAGTGGGACGCAGTATTTT. It is translated as CASSFRRRPWSGTQYF.

The chain links TRBV27 to TRBJ1-4; D gene unclear. V dropped 3 bases and J dropped 4 bases, with 6 bases sitting between them. Germline CDR1 is MNHEY and CDR2 is SMNVEV (reference sequence). The CDR3 runs to 13 residues. For the CDR3, the DNA is TGTGCCAGCAGTTTGGCGGGTAATGAAAAACTGTTTTTT. Its translation: CASSLAGNEKLFF.

The gene calls are TRBV5-4 and TRBJ1-6; the D is unclear. The germline V and J ends were trimmed by 0 bases and 8 bases, with 9 bases remaining between them. CDR1 is SGHNT, CDR2 YYREEE, per germline (reference sequence). The CDR3 length is 14 residues. For the CDR3, the DNA is TGTGCCAGCAGCTTGGATGGGAGGTATTCACCCCTCCACTTT. Translating gives CASSLDGRYSPLHF. The variable domain in full, completed from reference TRBV5-4 and TRBJ1-6, reads ETGVTQSPTHLIKTRGQQVTLRCSSQSGHNTVSWYQQALGQGPQFIFQYYREEENGRGNFPPRFSGLQFPNYSSELNVNALELDDSALYLCASSLDGRYSPLHFGNGTRLTVT.

This rearrangement joins TRBV3-1 (or the pseudogene TRBV3-2) to TRBJ1-3; D is possibly TRBD1 (6 bases). The CDR3 sequence is 14 residues long. Germline CDR1 and CDR2: LGHDT and YNNKEL (reference sequence). Trimming removed 1 base from V and 8 bases from J, with 12 bases in between. CDR3 nucleotides: TGTGCCAGCAGCCAAGCGGCCAGGGGTCACACCATATATTTT. Residues: CASSQAARGHTIYF.

This chain joins TRBV6-1 and TRBJ1-1; D is ambiguous. Germline values: CDR1 MNHNS, CDR2 SASEGT. V lost 2 bases, J lost 4 bases, and 11 bases lay in between. The CDR3 totals 14 residues. The CDR3 reads CASSEWSLPTEAFF. CDR3 sequence (DNA): TGTGCCAGCAGTGAATGGAGTCTTCCCACTGAAGCTTTCTTT.

This clone was found once. The CDR3 here is CASSFLAGGGADTQYF. The CDR3 bases are TGTGCCAGCAGCTTTCTAGCGGGAGGGGGGGCAGATACGCAGTATTTT. The J gene is TRBJ2-3, the V gene TRBV9; 12 bases map to TRBD2. With V trimmed by 4 bases and J by 4 bases, 7 bases remained unmatched. The CDR3 has 16 residues. Germline lookup yields CDR1 SGDLS and CDR2 YYNGEE.

The V call is TRBV14, the J call TRBJ2-3; perhaps TRBD1 as D (6 bases). Trimming removed 2 bases at V and 4 bases at J, with 10 bases between. This CDR3 is built from 14 residues. Looked up from germline, CDR1 is SGHDN and CDR2 is FVKESK. The CDR3 DNA is TGTGCCAGCAGCCAATCCAGGGGTCCAGATACGCAGTATTTT. Protein sequence: CASSQSRGPDTQYF.